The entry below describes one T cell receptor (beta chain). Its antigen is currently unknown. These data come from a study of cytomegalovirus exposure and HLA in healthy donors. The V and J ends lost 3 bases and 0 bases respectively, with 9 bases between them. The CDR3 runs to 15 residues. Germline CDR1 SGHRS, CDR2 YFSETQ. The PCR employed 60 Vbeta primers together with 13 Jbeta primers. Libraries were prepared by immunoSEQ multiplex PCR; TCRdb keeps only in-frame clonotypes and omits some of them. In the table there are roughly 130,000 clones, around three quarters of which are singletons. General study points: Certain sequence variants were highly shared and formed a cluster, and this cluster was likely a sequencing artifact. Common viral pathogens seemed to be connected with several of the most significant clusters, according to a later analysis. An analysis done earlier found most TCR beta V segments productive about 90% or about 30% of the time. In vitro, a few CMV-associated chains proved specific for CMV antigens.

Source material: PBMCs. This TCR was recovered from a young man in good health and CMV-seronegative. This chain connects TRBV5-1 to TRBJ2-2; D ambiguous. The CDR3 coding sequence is TGCGCCAGCAGCTCCTTTAGATCGAACACCGGGGAGCTGTTTTTT. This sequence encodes CASSSFRSNTGELFF.